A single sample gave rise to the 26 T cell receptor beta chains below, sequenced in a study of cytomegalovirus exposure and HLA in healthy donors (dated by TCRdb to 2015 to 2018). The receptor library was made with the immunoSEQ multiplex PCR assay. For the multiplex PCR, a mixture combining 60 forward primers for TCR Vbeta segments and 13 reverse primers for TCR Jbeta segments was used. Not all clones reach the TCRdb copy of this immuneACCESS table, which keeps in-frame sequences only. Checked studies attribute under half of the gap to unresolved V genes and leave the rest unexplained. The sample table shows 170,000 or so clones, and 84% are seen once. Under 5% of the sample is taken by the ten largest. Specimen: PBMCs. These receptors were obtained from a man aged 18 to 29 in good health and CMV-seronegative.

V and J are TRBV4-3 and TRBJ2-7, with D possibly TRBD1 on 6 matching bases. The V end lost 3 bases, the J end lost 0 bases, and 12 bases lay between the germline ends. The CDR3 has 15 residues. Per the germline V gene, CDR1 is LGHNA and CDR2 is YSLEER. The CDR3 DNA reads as TGCGCCAGCAGCCAGGGGGCCCTAAGCTCCTACGAGCAGTACTTC. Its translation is CASSQGALSSYEQYF.

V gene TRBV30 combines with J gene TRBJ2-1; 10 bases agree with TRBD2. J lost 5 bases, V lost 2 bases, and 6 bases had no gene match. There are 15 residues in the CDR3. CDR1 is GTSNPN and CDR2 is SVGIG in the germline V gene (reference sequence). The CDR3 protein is CAWSTTSGTHNEQFF. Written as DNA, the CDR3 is TGTGCCTGGAGTACTACTAGCGGGACCCACAATGAGCAGTTCTTC.

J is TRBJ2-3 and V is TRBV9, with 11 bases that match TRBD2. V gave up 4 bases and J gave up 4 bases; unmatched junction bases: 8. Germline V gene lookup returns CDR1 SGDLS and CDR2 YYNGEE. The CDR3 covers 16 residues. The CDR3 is CASSFLAGGRADTQYF. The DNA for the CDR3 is TGTGCCAGCAGCTTTCTAGCGGGAGGAAGGGCAGATACGCAGTATTTT.

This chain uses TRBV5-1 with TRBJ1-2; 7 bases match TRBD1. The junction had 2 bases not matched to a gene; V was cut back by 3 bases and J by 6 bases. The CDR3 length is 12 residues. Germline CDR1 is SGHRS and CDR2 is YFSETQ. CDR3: CASSWGTDGYTF. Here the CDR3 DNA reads TGCGCCAGCAGCTGGGGGACAGATGGCTACACCTTC.

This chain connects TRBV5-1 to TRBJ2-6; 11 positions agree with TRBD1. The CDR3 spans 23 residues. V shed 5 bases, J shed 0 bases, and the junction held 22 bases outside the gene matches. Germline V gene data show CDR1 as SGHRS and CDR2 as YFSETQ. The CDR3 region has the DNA TGCGCCAGCAGTTCGCCCCGGCGGGGGGGACAGGGGGAACCCCCCTCTGGGGCCAACGTCCTGACTTTC. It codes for CASSSPRRGGQGEPPSGANVLTF.

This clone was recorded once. CDR3 nucleotide sequence: TGTGCCAGCTGGGGGCGGCAGGGCCGGAATTCACCCCTCCACTTT. The encoded protein is CASWGRQGRNSPLHF. This rearrangement joins TRBV27 to TRBJ1-6; a possible D gene is TRBD1 (6 bases). The V end was cut by 8 bases, the J end by 7 bases, with 18 bases between. Per germline, CDR1 MNHEY and CDR2 SMNVEV (reference sequence). The CDR3 consists of 15 residues.

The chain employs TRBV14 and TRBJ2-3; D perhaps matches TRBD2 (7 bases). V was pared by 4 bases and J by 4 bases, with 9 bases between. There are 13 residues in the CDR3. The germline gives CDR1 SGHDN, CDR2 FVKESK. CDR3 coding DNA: TGTGCCAGCAGCCTAGGGGGGGCAGATACGCAGTATTTT. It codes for CASSLGGADTQYF.

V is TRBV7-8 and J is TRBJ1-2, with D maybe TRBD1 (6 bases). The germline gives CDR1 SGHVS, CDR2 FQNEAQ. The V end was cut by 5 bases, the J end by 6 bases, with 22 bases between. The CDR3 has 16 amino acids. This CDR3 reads CASSQKQGEEYDGYTF. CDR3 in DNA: TGTGCCAGCAGCCAGAAACAGGGTGAGGAATACGATGGCTACACCTTC.

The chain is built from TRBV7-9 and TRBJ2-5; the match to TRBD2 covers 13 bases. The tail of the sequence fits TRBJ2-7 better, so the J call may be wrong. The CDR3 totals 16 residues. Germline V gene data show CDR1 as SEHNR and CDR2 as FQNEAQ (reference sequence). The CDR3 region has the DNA TGTGCCAGCAGCCCCCGGACTAGCGGGGGAACCTACGAGCAGTACTTC. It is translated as CASSPRTSGGTYEQYF.

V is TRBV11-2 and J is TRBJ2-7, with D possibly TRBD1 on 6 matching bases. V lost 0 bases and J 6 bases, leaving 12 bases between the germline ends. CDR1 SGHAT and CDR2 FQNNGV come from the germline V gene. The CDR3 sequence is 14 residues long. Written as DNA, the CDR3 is TGTGCCAGCAGCTTAGATTGGGGGCCGGGCGAGCAGTACTTC. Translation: CASSLDWGPGEQYF.

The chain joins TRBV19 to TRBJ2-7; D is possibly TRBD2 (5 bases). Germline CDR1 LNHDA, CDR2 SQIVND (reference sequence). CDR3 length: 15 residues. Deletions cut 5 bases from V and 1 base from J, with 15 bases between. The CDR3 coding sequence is TGTGCCAGTAGTCCATCCGGACTTCAATCCTACGAGCAGTACTTC. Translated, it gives CASSPSGLQSYEQYF.

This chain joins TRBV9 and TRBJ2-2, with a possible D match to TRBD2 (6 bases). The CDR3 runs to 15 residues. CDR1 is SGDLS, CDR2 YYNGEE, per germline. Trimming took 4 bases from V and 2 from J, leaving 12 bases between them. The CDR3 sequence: CASSSPGTNTGELFF. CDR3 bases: TGTGCCAGCAGCTCGCCCGGGACTAACACCGGGGAGCTGTTTTTT.

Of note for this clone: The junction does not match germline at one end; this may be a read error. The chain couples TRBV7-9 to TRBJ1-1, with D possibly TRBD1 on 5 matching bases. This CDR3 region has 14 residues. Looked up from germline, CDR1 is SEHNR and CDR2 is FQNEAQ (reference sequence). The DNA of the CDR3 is TGTTCCAGCAGCTTAGTCACCGGGGGGGAAGAAGCTTTCTTT. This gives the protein CSSSLVTGGEEAFF.

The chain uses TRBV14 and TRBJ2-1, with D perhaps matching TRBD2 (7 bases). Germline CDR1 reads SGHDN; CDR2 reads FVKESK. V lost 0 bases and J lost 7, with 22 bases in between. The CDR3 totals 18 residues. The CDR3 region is CASSQEPPRGAVGNEQFF. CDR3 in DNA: TGTGCCAGCAGCCAAGAACCCCCCCGGGGGGCAGTGGGAAATGAGCAGTTCTTC.

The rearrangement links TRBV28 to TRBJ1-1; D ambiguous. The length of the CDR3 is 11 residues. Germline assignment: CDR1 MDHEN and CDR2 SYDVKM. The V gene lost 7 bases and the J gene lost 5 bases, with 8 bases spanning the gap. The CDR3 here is CASTFRTEAFF. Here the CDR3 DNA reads TGTGCCAGCACATTCCGGACTGAAGCTTTCTTT.

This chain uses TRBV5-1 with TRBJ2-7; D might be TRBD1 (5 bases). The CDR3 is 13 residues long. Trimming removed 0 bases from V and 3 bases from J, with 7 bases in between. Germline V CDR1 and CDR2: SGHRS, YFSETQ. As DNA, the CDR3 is TGCGCCAGCAGCTTGGACAGGAACTACGAGCAGTACTTC. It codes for CASSLDRNYEQYF.

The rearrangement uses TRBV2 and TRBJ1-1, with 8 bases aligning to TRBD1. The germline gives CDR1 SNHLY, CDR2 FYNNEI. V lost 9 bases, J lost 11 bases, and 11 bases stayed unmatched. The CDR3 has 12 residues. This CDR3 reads CASQDRGYLAFF. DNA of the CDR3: TGTGCCAGTCAAGACAGGGGTTATTTGGCTTTCTTT.

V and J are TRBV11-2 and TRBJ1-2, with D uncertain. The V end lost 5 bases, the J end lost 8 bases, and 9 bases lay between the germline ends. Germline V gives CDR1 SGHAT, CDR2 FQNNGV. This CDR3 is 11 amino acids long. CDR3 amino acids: CASSSARGYTF. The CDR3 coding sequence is TGTGCCAGCAGCAGCGCGCGGGGCTACACCTTC.

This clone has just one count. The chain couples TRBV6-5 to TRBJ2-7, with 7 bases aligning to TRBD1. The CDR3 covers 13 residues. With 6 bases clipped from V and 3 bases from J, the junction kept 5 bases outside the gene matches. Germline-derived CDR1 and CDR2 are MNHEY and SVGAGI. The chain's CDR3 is CASRLGQSYEQYF. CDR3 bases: TGTGCCAGCAGATTGGGACAGAGCTACGAGCAGTACTTC.

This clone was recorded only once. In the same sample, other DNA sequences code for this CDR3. CDR3 loop: CASSLAGTYNEQFF. DNA of the CDR3: TGTGCCAGCAGCTTGGCAGGAACCTACAATGAGCAGTTCTTC. The V gene is TRBV7-9, the J gene TRBJ2-1; no clear D. The V end lost 3 bases, the J end lost 2 bases, and 8 bases lay between the germline ends. This CDR3 has 14 amino acids. In germline, CDR1 is SEHNR, CDR2 FQNEAQ (reference sequence).

DNA of the CDR3: TGTGCCAGCAGTGAGGGCTACGGTTACTACGAGCAGTACTTC. This translates into CASSEGYGYYEQYF. This chain joins TRBV6-1 and TRBJ2-7; D gene uncertain. CDR1 MNHNS and CDR2 SASEGT come from the germline V gene. CDR3 length equals 14 residues. V shed 3 bases and J shed 3 bases, with 12 bases lying between them.

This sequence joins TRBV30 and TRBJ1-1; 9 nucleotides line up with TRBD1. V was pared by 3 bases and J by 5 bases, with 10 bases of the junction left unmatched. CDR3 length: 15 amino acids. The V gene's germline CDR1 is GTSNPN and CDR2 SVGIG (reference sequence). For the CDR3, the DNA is TGTGCCTGGAGGACCGACAGGGGGAGATTGACTGAAGCTTTCTTT. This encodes CAWRTDRGRLTEAFF.

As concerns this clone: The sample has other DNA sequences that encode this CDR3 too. For the CDR3, the DNA is TGTGCCAGCAGTTTGACAGGGCTAGATCAGCCCCAGCATTTT. Residues: CASSLTGLDQPQHF. V is TRBV6-6 and J is TRBJ1-5, with 7 bases that match TRBD1. The CDR3 consists of 14 residues. The J segment lost 5 bases and the V segment lost 4 bases, leaving 5 bases of the junction unmatched. Looked up from germline, CDR1 is MNHNY and CDR2 is SVGAGI (reference sequence).

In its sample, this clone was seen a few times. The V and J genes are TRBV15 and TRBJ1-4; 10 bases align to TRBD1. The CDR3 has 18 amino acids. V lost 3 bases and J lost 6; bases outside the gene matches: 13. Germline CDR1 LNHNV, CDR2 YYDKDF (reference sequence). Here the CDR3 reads CATSRPGQGLLRYEKLFF. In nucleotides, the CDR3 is TGTGCCACCAGCAGGCCGGGACAGGGGCTACTCCGGTATGAAAAACTGTTTTTT. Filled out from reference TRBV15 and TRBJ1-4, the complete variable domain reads DAMVIQNPRYQVTQFGKPVTLSCSQTLNHNVMYWYQQKSSQAPKLLFHYYDKDFNNEADTPDNFQSRRPNTSFCFLDIRSPGLGDTAMYLCATSRPGQGLLRYEKLFFGSGTQLSVL.

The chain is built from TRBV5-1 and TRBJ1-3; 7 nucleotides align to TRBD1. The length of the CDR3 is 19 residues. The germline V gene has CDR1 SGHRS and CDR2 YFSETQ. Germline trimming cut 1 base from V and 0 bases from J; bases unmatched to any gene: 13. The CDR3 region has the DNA TGCGCCAGCAGCTTGTATGCAGGGGGGCCAAGCAGCTCTGGAAACACCATATATTTT. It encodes CASSLYAGGPSSSGNTIYF.

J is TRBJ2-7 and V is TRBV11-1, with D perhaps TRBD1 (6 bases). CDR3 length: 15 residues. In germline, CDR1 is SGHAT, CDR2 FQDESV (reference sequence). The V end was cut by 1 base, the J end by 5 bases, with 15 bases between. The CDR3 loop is CASSLEQGGWDEQYF. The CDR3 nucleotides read TGTGCCAGCAGCTTAGAACAAGGGGGATGGGACGAGCAGTACTTC.